The TCR beta chain under discussion was sequenced for a study of OX40 agonist ivuxolimab in advanced cancers. Study information: Partial responses were achieved by three patients, one with hepatocellular carcinoma and two with cutaneous melanoma. General study results and limits: CD4+ and CD8+ blood T cells expanded clonally by week 6 at 0.1 to 3.0 mg/kg. Researchers did not determine the expanded peripheral T cells' antigen specificity.

Between the trimmed V and J ends, which lost 3 bases and 5 bases, there was a span of 8 bases. The CDR3 is 13 amino acids. Germline CDR1 and CDR2: SGHVS and FNYEAQ. Sequencing was performed with immunoSEQ multiplex PCR; in TCRdb, only in-frame clones are kept and a portion is missing. This table holds approximately 100,000 clones, 84% found once. With regard to this clone: Its antigen is still unknown.

This chain connects TRBV7-6 to TRBJ1-5; D call uncertain. The source is an adult with an advanced solid tumor such as melanoma, head and neck, liver or kidney cancer. The material was CD4+ or CD8+ T cells sorted from blood, obtained in a trial of the OX40 agonist ivuxolimab. As DNA, the CDR3 is TGTGCCAGCAGCTTGGCCCTCGATCAGCCCCAGCATTTT. Translating it yields CASSLALDQPQHF.